The 4 T cell receptor beta chains below come from one sample, sequenced in a study of blood T cell repertoires in COVID-19. Clones were sequenced by immunoSEQ multiplex PCR, and TCRdb holds only the in-frame ones, with some missing. The sample includes about 54,000 clones, 75% to 95% of them seen just once. Specimen: peripheral blood. The receptors originated from a woman in her thirties or forties with active COVID-19.

The chain recombines TRBV7-8 with TRBJ2-3; the match to TRBD2 covers 10 bases. This CDR3 contains 15 residues. The V and J ends lost 8 bases and 2 bases, in that order; junction bases with no gene match: 7. Germline V lookup: CDR1 SGHVS, CDR2 FQNEAQ. CDR3 nucleotides: TGTGCCAGCTCACCAACTAGCGGGGACACAGATACGCAGTATTTT. The encoded protein is CASSPTSGDTDTQYF.

V and J are TRBV19 and TRBJ1-4; D might be TRBD1 (5 bases). CDR1 LNHDA and CDR2 SQIVND come from the germline V gene (reference sequence). Trimming took 3 bases from V and 0 from J, leaving 8 bases between them. This CDR3 contains 15 residues. The CDR3 region has the DNA TGTGCCAGTAGTATCCTACAGGCAACTAATGAAAAACTGTTTTTT. It translates to CASSILQATNEKLFF.

This clone was seen a single time. This chain links TRBV5-4 with TRBJ1-1; tentatively, D is TRBD1 (6 bases). Germline assignment: CDR1 SGHNT and CDR2 YYREEE (reference sequence). The CDR3 is 15 amino acids. Trimming removed 0 bases from V and 4 bases from J, with 13 bases in between. Here the CDR3 DNA reads TGTGCCAGCAGCTTGGTCCCAGGGGTAATCACTGAAGCTTTCTTT. Its protein is CASSLVPGVITEAFF.

The rearrangement uses TRBV2 and TRBJ2-1; D is perhaps TRBD1 (6 bases). This CDR3 comprises 15 residues. The germline gives CDR1 SNHLY, CDR2 FYNNEI. The germline V and J ends were trimmed by 6 bases and 0 bases, with 12 bases remaining between them. The CDR3 sequence: CASRSDRNSYNEQFF. CDR3 DNA: TGTGCCAGCAGGAGCGACAGGAACTCCTACAATGAGCAGTTCTTC.